This T cell receptor (beta chain) was recovered during a study of regulatory T cells in long-lasting Graves disease. According to the study, TCR beta libraries were built with iRepertoire HTBI primers and CDR3-region Arm-PCR. In TCRdb, the multiplex PCR reads were re-called with MiXCR into one record per CDR3 protein. The data show approximately 500,000 distinct CDR3 sequences, around a fifth seen once. Time point noted: persistent/refractory GD, antithyroid drugs over 5 years with positive TRAb. RNA isolated from PBMCs was used to make the TCR library. Ten or more counts support this clonotype. Germline trimming cut 5 bases from V and 5 bases from J; bases unmatched to any gene: 14. Germline-derived CDR1 and CDR2 are MDHEN and SYDVKM. The CDR3 totals 16 residues.

Sequences were derived from peripheral blood mononuclear cells (PBMCs), sampled when the disease was refractory, from a patient treated with antithyroid drugs. This TCR came from a female donor with Graves disease. The V call is TRBV28, the J call TRBJ2-5, with 7 bases lining up with TRBD1. DNA for the CDR3: TGTGCCAGCAGTGGCGAGAGGGACAGATACGGGGAGACCCAGTACTTC. Translation: CASSGERDRYGETQYF.